Sequencing of this T cell receptor beta chain was carried out in a study of beta chain features in type 1 diabetes. Looking at the study overall: All samples combined gave 90 million to 130 million sorted cells for examination.

The whole isolated RNA underwent reverse transcription, so sequencing captured expressed TCRB transcripts. Data came from immunoSEQ multiplex PCR; TCRdb stores just in-frame clones and leaves some out. The sample records over 600,000 clones, around 11% being singletons. This clone came up a few times. The antigen remains unidentified. Deletions cut 1 base from V and 5 bases from J, with 12 bases between. This CDR3 is 15 amino acids long. Germline V gene data show CDR1 as SGHRS and CDR2 as YFSETQ. Study-wide findings and caveats: Significant though moderate, a shortening of TCRB CDR3s appeared in all four CD4+ subsets of Type 1 diabetes patients. The study found that naive, central memory and Treg TCRB repertoires appeared more similar in patients than in healthy donors. Researchers could not determine here whether HLA type influences TCRB rearrangement. Amplification by PCR could prefer shorter templates, with the same effect in patients and controls.

The sequence was collected from a man younger than 45 with type 1 diabetes. The gene calls are TRBV5-1 and TRBJ2-2; D not certain. The sample comprised naive CD4+ T cells from blood. This chain's CDR3 is CASSLIGERTGELFF. DNA for the CDR3: TGCGCCAGCAGCTTGATCGGAGAGAGGACCGGGGAGCTGTTTTTT.